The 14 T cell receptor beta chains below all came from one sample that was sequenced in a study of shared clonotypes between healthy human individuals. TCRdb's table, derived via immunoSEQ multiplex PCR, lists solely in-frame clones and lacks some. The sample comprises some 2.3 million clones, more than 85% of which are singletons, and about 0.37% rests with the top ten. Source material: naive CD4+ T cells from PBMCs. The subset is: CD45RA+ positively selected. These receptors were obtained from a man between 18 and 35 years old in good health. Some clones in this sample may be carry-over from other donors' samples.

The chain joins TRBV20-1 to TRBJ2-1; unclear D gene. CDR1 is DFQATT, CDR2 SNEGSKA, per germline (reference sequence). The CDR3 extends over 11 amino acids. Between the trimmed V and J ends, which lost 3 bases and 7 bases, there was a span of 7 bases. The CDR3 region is CSARQVNEQFF. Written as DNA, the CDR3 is TGCAGTGCTAGGCAGGTGAATGAGCAGTTCTTC.

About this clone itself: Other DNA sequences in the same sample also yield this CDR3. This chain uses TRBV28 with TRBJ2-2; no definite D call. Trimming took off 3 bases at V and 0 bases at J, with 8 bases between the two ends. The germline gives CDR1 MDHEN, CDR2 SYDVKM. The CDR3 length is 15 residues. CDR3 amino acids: CASSFGSANTGELFF. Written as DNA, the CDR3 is TGTGCCAGCAGTTTTGGCAGTGCGAACACCGGGGAGCTGTTTTTT.

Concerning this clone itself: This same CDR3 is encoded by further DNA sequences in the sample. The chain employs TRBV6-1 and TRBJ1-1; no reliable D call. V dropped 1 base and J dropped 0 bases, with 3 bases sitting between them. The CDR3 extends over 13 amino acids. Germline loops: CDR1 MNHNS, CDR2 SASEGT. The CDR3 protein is CASSEGLNTEAFF. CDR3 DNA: TGTGCCAGCAGTGAAGGGCTGAACACTGAAGCTTTCTTT.

The CDR3 sequence is CASSQPGQGNQETQYF. Written as DNA, the CDR3 is TGTGCCAGCTCACAACCGGGACAAGGGAACCAAGAGACCCAGTACTTC. This chain links TRBV18 with TRBJ2-5; TRBD1 is a possible D gene (6 bases). Deletions cut 4 bases from V and 0 bases from J, with 15 bases between. Germline CDR1 is KGHSH and CDR2 is LQKENI. The CDR3 covers 16 residues.

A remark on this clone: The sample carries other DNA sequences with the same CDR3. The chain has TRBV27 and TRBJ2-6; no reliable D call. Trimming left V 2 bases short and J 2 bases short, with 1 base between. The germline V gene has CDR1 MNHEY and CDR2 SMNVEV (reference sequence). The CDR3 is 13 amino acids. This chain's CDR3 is CASSLTGANVLTF. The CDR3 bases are TGTGCCAGCAGTTTAACTGGGGCCAACGTCCTGACTTTC.

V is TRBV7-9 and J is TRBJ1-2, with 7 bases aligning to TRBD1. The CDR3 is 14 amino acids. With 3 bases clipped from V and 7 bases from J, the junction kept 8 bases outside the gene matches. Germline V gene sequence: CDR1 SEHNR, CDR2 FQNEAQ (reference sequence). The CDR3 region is CASSLTGLIGGYTF. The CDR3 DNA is TGTGCCAGCAGCTTGACAGGGTTGATTGGTGGCTACACCTTC.

CDR3 region: CASSRPTGGYTF. In nucleotides, the CDR3 is TGTGCCAGCTCACGCCCGACAGGAGGCTACACCTTC. The V gene is TRBV18, the J gene TRBJ1-2, with a possible D match to TRBD1 (6 bases). There are 12 residues in the CDR3. Per the germline V gene, CDR1 is KGHSH and CDR2 is LQKENI. Trimming shortened V by 4 bases and J by 8 bases, and 11 bases separated the two germline ends. Drawing the rest from reference TRBV18 and TRBJ1-2, the complete variable domain is NAGVMQNPRHLVRRRGQEARLRCSPMKGHSHVYWYRQLPEEGLKFMVYLQKENIIDESGMPKERFSAEFPKEGPSILRIQQVVRGDSAAYFCASSRPTGGYTFGSGTRLTVV.

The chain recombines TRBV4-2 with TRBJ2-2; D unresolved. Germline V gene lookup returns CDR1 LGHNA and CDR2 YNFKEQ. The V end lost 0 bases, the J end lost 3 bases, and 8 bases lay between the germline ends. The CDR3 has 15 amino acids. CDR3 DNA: TGTGCCAGCAGCCAAGATGCCAGACACACCGGGGAGCTGTTTTTT. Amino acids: CASSQDARHTGELFF.

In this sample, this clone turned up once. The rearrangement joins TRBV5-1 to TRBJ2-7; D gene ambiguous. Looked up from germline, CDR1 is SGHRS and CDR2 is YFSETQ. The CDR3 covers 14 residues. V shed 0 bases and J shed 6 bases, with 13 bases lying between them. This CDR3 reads CASSLDGQDLEQYF. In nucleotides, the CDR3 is TGCGCCAGCAGCTTGGACGGCCAGGATCTCGAGCAGTACTTC.

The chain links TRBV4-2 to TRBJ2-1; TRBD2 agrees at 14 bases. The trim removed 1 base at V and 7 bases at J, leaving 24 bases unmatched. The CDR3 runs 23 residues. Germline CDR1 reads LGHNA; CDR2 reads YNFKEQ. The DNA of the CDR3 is TGTGCCAGCAGCCAAGCACAGGTTTTCCCGGGACTAGCGGGAGACTTGGGGAGGAATGAGCAGTTCTTC. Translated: CASSQAQVFPGLAGDLGRNEQFF.

CDR3 sequence: CASRRGQGSSYEQYF. CDR3 bases: TGTGCCAGCAGACGCGGACAGGGGAGCTCCTACGAGCAGTACTTC. This rearrangement joins TRBV7-2 to TRBJ2-7; 9 bases are a match to TRBD1. Germline CDR1 and CDR2: SGHTA and FQGNSA. V shed 6 bases and J 0 bases; nucleotides not matched to a gene: 6. This CDR3 region has 15 residues.

CDR3 sequence: CASSFVAPNQPQHF. CDR3 in DNA: TGTGCCAGCAGTTTTGTGGCTCCCAATCAGCCCCAGCATTTT. This rearrangement joins TRBV28 to TRBJ1-5; no clear D gene. This CDR3 is built from 14 residues. V dropped 3 bases and J dropped 3 bases, with 9 bases sitting between them. CDR1 MDHEN and CDR2 SYDVKM come from the germline V gene. The whole variable domain, filled in from reference TRBV28 and TRBJ1-5, reads DVKVTQSSRYLVKRTGEKVFLECVQDMDHENMFWYRQDPGLGLRLIYFSYDVKMKEKGDIPEGYSVSREKKERFSLILESASTNQTSMYLCASSFVAPNQPQHFGDGTRLSIL.

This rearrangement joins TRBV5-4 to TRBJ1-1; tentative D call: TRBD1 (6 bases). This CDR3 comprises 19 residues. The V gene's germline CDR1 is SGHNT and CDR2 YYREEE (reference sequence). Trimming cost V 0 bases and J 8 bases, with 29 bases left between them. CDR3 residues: CASSLAGAGTRTSWREAFF. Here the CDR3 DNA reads TGTGCCAGCAGCTTGGCGGGCGCCGGGACACGGACTTCCTGGCGCGAAGCTTTCTTT. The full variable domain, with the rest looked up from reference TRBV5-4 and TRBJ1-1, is ETGVTQSPTHLIKTRGQQVTLRCSSQSGHNTVSWYQQALGQGPQFIFQYYREEENGRGNFPPRFSGLQFPNYSSELNVNALELDDSALYLCASSLAGAGTRTSWREAFFGQGTRLTVV.

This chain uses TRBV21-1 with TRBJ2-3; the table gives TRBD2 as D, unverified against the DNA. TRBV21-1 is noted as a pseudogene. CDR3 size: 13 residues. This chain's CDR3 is CASSLNREDTQYF. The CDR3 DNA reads TGTGCCAGCAGCCTCAATCGGGAGGATACGCAGTATTTT.